This is a list of T cell receptor beta chains from one sample in a study of cytomegalovirus exposure and HLA in healthy donors. The method was immunoSEQ multiplex PCR; TCRdb's version includes in-frame clones alone and lacks a portion of them. Its listing shows 120,000 or so clones. Material: PBMCs. These receptors were collected from a man younger than 35 in good health and CMV-seronegative. Each CDR3 is given with its conserved first and last residue. D genes are given only for firm matches.

CDR3 length: 15; V gene: TRBV7-2; J gene: TRBJ2-7; D gene: TRBD2; CDR3 DNA: TGTGCCAGCAGTTTGAGCGGGAGGCCCTCCTACGAGCAGTACTTC; CDR3 protein: CASSLSGRPSYEQYF
CDR3 length: 18; V gene: TRBV2; J gene: TRBJ2-5; D gene: TRBD2; CDR3 DNA: TGTGCCAGCAGCTCTAGGGCAGCGGGGGCCTCCCGTAGAGAGACCCAGTACTTC; CDR3 protein: CASSSRAAGASRRETQYF
CDR3 length: 13; V gene: TRBV7-7; J gene: TRBJ2-5; D gene: .; CDR3 DNA: TGTGCTAGCAGCGCTAGGTTGTGGGAGACCCAGTACTTC; CDR3 protein: CASSARLWETQYF
CDR3 length: 14; V gene: TRBV27; J gene: TRBJ1-4; D gene: .; CDR3 DNA: TGTGCCAGCAGTTTCCGGCAGGGATACGAAAAACTGTTTTTT; CDR3 protein: CASSFRQGYEKLFF
CDR3 length: 16; V gene: TRBV19; J gene: TRBJ2-3; D gene: TRBD1; CDR3 DNA: TGTGCCAGTAGTATTGACAGGGGGCGATTCTCAGATACGCAGTATTTT; CDR3 protein: CASSIDRGRFSDTQYF
CDR3 length: 16; V gene: TRBV4-1; J gene: TRBJ2-5; D gene: TRBD1; CDR3 DNA: TGCGCCAGCAGCCAACCGACAGGGGGTAGGATAGAGACCCAGTACTTC; CDR3 protein: CASSQPTGGRIETQYF
CDR3 length: 18; V gene: TRBV5-1; J gene: TRBJ2-1; D gene: TRBD2; CDR3 DNA: TGCGCCAGCAGCTTGCCCGAAGGCGCGGGAGGGGCATACAATGAGCAGTTCTTC; CDR3 protein: CASSLPEGAGGAYNEQFF
CDR3 length: 14; V gene: TRBV27; J gene: TRBJ2-1; D gene: TRBD2; CDR3 DNA: TGTGCCAGCAGTTTGACTAGCGGGAGCCATGAGCAGTTCTTC; CDR3 protein: CASSLTSGSHEQFF
CDR3 length: 12; V gene: TRBV5-1; J gene: TRBJ2-1; D gene: .; CDR3 DNA: TGCGCCAGCAGCTTGGCCCTTAGTGAGCAGTTCTTC; CDR3 protein: CASSLALSEQFF
CDR3 length: 14; V gene: TRBV18; J gene: TRBJ1-2; D gene: TRBD1; CDR3 DNA: TGTGCCAGCCCAAAGGACAGGGAACGAGGTGGCTACACCTTC; CDR3 protein: CASPKDRERGGYTF
CDR3 length: 16; V gene: TRBV19; J gene: TRBJ2-3; D gene: TRBD1; CDR3 DNA: TGTGCCAGTAGTATAGAGACAGGGGGACTTCAAAATACGCAGTATTTT; CDR3 protein: CASSIETGGLQNTQYF
CDR3 length: 15; V gene: TRBV5-1; J gene: TRBJ2-1; D gene: TRBD2; CDR3 DNA: TGCGCCAGCAGACCGGGACTAGCGGAGGCCAATGAGCAGTTCTTC; CDR3 protein: CASRPGLAEANEQFF
CDR3 length: 16; V gene: TRBV2; J gene: TRBJ2-7; D gene: .; CDR3 DNA: TGTGCCAGTTACCCCCGGCGGGGTTTCGTCCCCTACGAGCAGTACTTC; CDR3 protein: CASYPRRGFVPYEQYF
CDR3 length: 13; V gene: TRBV25-1; J gene: TRBJ1-1; D gene: TRBD1; CDR3 DNA: TGTGCCAGCAGACAGGGGGCCGGCACTGAAGCTTTCTTT; CDR3 protein: CASRQGAGTEAFF
CDR3 length: 14; V gene: TRBV6-1; J gene: TRBJ1-2; D gene: .; CDR3 DNA: TGTGCCAGCAGTACCCGGGGAGGGGAGGTTGGCTACACCTTC; CDR3 protein: CASSTRGGEVGYTF
CDR3 length: 15; V gene: TRBV6-5; J gene: TRBJ2-1; D gene: TRBD2; CDR3 DNA: TGTGCCAGCAATTCCGGGACTAGCTCCTACAATGAGCAGTTCTTC; CDR3 protein: CASNSGTSSYNEQFF
CDR3 length: 15; V gene: TRBV7-2; J gene: TRBJ2-3; D gene: TRBD1; CDR3 DNA: TGTGCCAGCACCCTATATACAGGGGCAACAGATACGCAGTATTTT; CDR3 protein: CASTLYTGATDTQYF
CDR3 length: 14; V gene: TRBV2; J gene: TRBJ1-3; D gene: TRBD1; CDR3 DNA: TGTGCCAGCAGGCAGGGGGCTGCTGGAAACACCATATATTTT; CDR3 protein: CASRQGAAGNTIYF
CDR3 length: 14; V gene: TRBV28; J gene: TRBJ1-4; D gene: TRBD1; CDR3 DNA: TGTGCCAGCAGTTCCTTACAGGGGAGTGAAAAACTGTTTTTT; CDR3 protein: CASSSLQGSEKLFF
CDR3 length: 13; V gene: TRBV5-8; J gene: TRBJ1-3; D gene: .; CDR3 DNA: TGTGCCAGCAGCTCGCGGAGCGGAAACACCATATATTTT; CDR3 protein: CASSSRSGNTIYF
CDR3 length: 17; V gene: TRBV12-2; J gene: TRBJ1-2; D gene: .; CDR3 DNA: TGTGCAAGTCGCTTAGTGGCCCGACAGTGGAGGGACTATGGCTACACCTTC; CDR3 protein: CASRLVARQWRDYGYTF
CDR3 length: 16; V gene: TRBV5-1; J gene: TRBJ1-2; D gene: TRBD1; CDR3 DNA: TGCGCCAGCAGCTTGGGGGACAGGGTAGGTGAAGAAGGCTACACCTTC; CDR3 protein: CASSLGDRVGEEGYTF
CDR3 length: 14; V gene: TRBV6-4; J gene: TRBJ2-3; D gene: .; CDR3 DNA: TGTGCCAGCAGTAACAGTTTCCGGACAGATACGCAGTATTTT; CDR3 protein: CASSNSFRTDTQYF
CDR3 length: 15; V gene: TRBV6-1; J gene: TRBJ1-5; D gene: .; CDR3 DNA: TGTGCCAGCAGTGTACTATCAGGGGGCAATCAGCCCCAGCATTTT; CDR3 protein: CASSVLSGGNQPQHF
CDR3 length: 15; V gene: TRBV30; J gene: TRBJ1-2; D gene: TRBD1; CDR3 DNA: TGTGCCTGGAGTGTAACAGGGGGTCTACCCTATGGCTACACCTTC; CDR3 protein: CAWSVTGGLPYGYTF
CDR3 length: 14; V gene: TRBV28; J gene: TRBJ2-1; D gene: .; CDR3 DNA: TGTGCCAGCAGTTTATCTGCAGGGTTCAGGTGGCAGTTCTTC; CDR3 protein: CASSLSAGFRWQFF
CDR3 length: 15; V gene: TRBV29-1; J gene: TRBJ2-1; D gene: TRBD2; CDR3 DNA: TGCAGCGTTGAAGCCGGACTAGCGGGGCTCAATGAGCAGTTCTTC; CDR3 protein: CSVEAGLAGLNEQFF
CDR3 length: 15; V gene: TRBV18; J gene: TRBJ1-6; D gene: .; CDR3 DNA: TGTGCCAGCTCACTAGAAACTCGAGGGAATTCACCCCTCCACTTT; CDR3 protein: CASSLETRGNSPLHF
CDR3 length: 15; V gene: TRBV9; J gene: TRBJ1-1; D gene: .; CDR3 DNA: TGTGCCAGCAGCGTCTCCGCCCTAGTAGACACTGAAGCTTTCTTT; CDR3 protein: CASSVSALVDTEAFF
CDR3 length: 15; V gene: TRBV19; J gene: TRBJ2-5; D gene: .; CDR3 DNA: TGTGCCAGTGGCCGTGGGGGGGCCCCCCAAGAGACCCAGTACTTC; CDR3 protein: CASGRGGAPQETQYF
CDR3 length: 15; V gene: TRBV5-4; J gene: TRBJ2-7; D gene: TRBD2; CDR3 DNA: TGTGCCAGCAGCTTGGCCTCGGGGAGGGCCTACGAGCAGTACTTC; CDR3 protein: CASSLASGRAYEQYF
CDR3 length: 15; V gene: TRBV5-1; J gene: TRBJ1-1; D gene: .; CDR3 DNA: TGCGCCAGCAGCGAACGTCCAGGGGAGAACACTGAAGCTTTCTTT; CDR3 protein: CASSERPGENTEAFF
CDR3 length: 15; V gene: TRBV18; J gene: TRBJ1-2; D gene: .; CDR3 DNA: TGTGCCAGCTCAGAGCAACAGACCTCTAACTATGGCTACACCTTC; CDR3 protein: CASSEQQTSNYGYTF
CDR3 length: 19; V gene: TRBV14; J gene: TRBJ2-5; D gene: TRBD2; CDR3 DNA: TGTGCCAGCAGCCAAGATCGGGCGGGAGTATTTTATTCTGCGGAGACCCAGTACTTC; CDR3 protein: CASSQDRAGVFYSAETQYF
CDR3 length: 14; V gene: TRBV27; J gene: TRBJ1-2; D gene: TRBD1; CDR3 DNA: TGTGCCAGCAGGGACAGGGGTCGGACTAATGGCTACACCTTC; CDR3 protein: CASRDRGRTNGYTF
CDR3 length: 15; V gene: TRBV7-9; J gene: TRBJ2-7; D gene: .; CDR3 DNA: TGTGCCAGCAGCTTAGCACCGGACAGCTCCTACGAGCAGTACTTC; CDR3 protein: CASSLAPDSSYEQYF
CDR3 length: 14; V gene: TRBV7-9; J gene: TRBJ1-4; D gene: .; CDR3 DNA: TGTGCCAGCAGTCAAGGGGGTACTAATGAAAAACTGTTTTTT; CDR3 protein: CASSQGGTNEKLFF
CDR3 length: 14; V gene: TRBV13; J gene: TRBJ1-1; D gene: TRBD1; CDR3 DNA: TGTGCCAGCAGCCGACGGACAGGGAACACTGAAGCTTTCTTT; CDR3 protein: CASSRRTGNTEAFF
CDR3 length: 14; V gene: TRBV6-5; J gene: TRBJ1-1; D gene: .; CDR3 DNA: TGTGCCAGCATTAACCTCAACAGGGAAGGCGAAGCTTTCTTT; CDR3 protein: CASINLNREGEAFF
CDR3 length: 15; V gene: TRBV5-6; J gene: TRBJ2-3; D gene: .; CDR3 DNA: TGTGCCAGCAGCTTATCATGGGAGAGACGAGATACGCAGTATTTT; CDR3 protein: CASSLSWERRDTQYF
CDR3 length: 16; V gene: TRBV5-1; J gene: TRBJ2-1; D gene: .; CDR3 DNA: TGCGCCAGCAGCCCAACCGGGACATTGGGGCCCAATGAGCAGTTCTTC; CDR3 protein: CASSPTGTLGPNEQFF
CDR3 length: 11; V gene: TRBV5-1; J gene: TRBJ1-1; D gene: .; CDR3 DNA: TGCGCCAGCAGCCAAACAGGGGAAGCTTTCTTT; CDR3 protein: CASSQTGEAFF
CDR3 length: 17; V gene: TRBV4-2; J gene: TRBJ2-3; D gene: TRBD2; CDR3 DNA: TGTGCCAGCAGCCAAGAGAGCGCGGCGGGGGGGGGAGATACGCAGTATTTT; CDR3 protein: CASSQESAAGGGDTQYF
CDR3 length: 16; V gene: TRBV5-6; J gene: TRBJ2-2; D gene: TRBD2; CDR3 DNA: TGTGCCAGCAGCTTGGTAGCGGGGGGGCCCGGCGGGGAGCTGTTTTTT; CDR3 protein: CASSLVAGGPGGELFF
CDR3 length: 12; V gene: TRBV7-2; J gene: TRBJ1-1; D gene: .; CDR3 DNA: TGTGCCAGCAGCATAACTAACACTGAAGCTTTCTTT; CDR3 protein: CASSITNTEAFF
CDR3 length: 16; V gene: TRBV4-1; J gene: TRBJ1-2; D gene: .; CDR3 DNA: TGCGCCAGCAGCCAACCCGGGCGGGCGAGGAACTATGGCTACACCTTC; CDR3 protein: CASSQPGRARNYGYTF
CDR3 length: 16; V gene: TRBV6-1; J gene: TRBJ2-5; D gene: .; CDR3 DNA: TGTGCCAGCAGTGATGTAGTGGGGAGGGGGCAAGAGACCCAGTACTTC; CDR3 protein: CASSDVVGRGQETQYF
CDR3 length: 14; V gene: TRBV5-6; J gene: TRBJ1-5; D gene: TRBD1; CDR3 DNA: TGTGCCAGCAGCCTGGGACAGTTCTATCAGCCCCAGCATTTT; CDR3 protein: CASSLGQFYQPQHF
CDR3 length: 15; V gene: TRBV7-8; J gene: TRBJ1-2; D gene: .; CDR3 DNA: TGTGCCAGCAGCTCCGGAGGAGGGGCTGACTATGGCTACACCTTC; CDR3 protein: CASSSGGGADYGYTF
CDR3 length: 12; V gene: TRBV5-6; J gene: TRBJ1-3; D gene: .; CDR3 DNA: TGTGCCAGCAGCCCCGGCGGCGGCACCATATATTTT; CDR3 protein: CASSPGGGTIYF
CDR3 length: 14; V gene: TRBV19; J gene: TRBJ1-5; D gene: .; CDR3 DNA: TGTGCCAGTAGTAATCGAGGACCGGGGCAGCCCCAGCATTTT; CDR3 protein: CASSNRGPGQPQHF
CDR3 length: 14; V gene: TRBV7-9; J gene: TRBJ2-1; D gene: TRBD2; CDR3 DNA: TGTGCCAGCAGTCACATAGCGGGAGTCGATGAGCAGTTCTTC; CDR3 protein: CASSHIAGVDEQFF
CDR3 length: 15; V gene: TRBV27; J gene: TRBJ2-1; D gene: TRBD2; CDR3 DNA: TGTGCCAGCACCTTGTTTAGCGGGGGGGACAATGAGCAGTTCTTC; CDR3 protein: CASTLFSGGDNEQFF
CDR3 length: 16; V gene: TRBV6-6; J gene: TRBJ1-6; D gene: .; CDR3 DNA: TGTGCCAGCAGTTACAAGAGGGGGGGCGCGGATTCACCCCTCCACTTT; CDR3 protein: CASSYKRGGADSPLHF
CDR3 length: 13; V gene: TRBV27; J gene: TRBJ2-4; D gene: .; CDR3 DNA: TGTGCCAGCAGTTCCCTAGCCAAAAACATTCAGTACTTC; CDR3 protein: CASSSLAKNIQYF
CDR3 length: 19; V gene: TRBV28; J gene: TRBJ2-2; D gene: TRBD2; CDR3 DNA: TGTGCCAGCAGTTTTGAGTCTAGGCTAGCGGGAGGTCTCACCGGGGAGCTGTTTTTT; CDR3 protein: CASSFESRLAGGLTGELFF
CDR3 length: 13; V gene: TRBV6-5; J gene: TRBJ1-4; D gene: .; CDR3 DNA: TGTGCCAGCAGCACCACAGGACCTGAAAAACTGTTTTTT; CDR3 protein: CASSTTGPEKLFF